The entry below gives a single T cell receptor beta chain sequence along with its context. Its antigen is unidentified. A junction end diverges from the germline sequence, so it may reflect a read error. TCRdb's copy holds only in-frame clones and misses some; the assay was immunoSEQ multiplex PCR. The top ten clones hold roughly a quarter of a sample with roughly 80,000 clones, 91% of them seen once. The length of the CDR3 is 14 residues. CDR1 and CDR2 from the germline V gene are MDHEN and SYDVKM. The data are from a study of brain T cells in children with intractable seizures. Study conclusions and caveats: Clones missing pre-surgery may reflect undersampling of that blood sample.

This sequence originates from a girl aged 2 to 10 with Rasmussen encephalitis and intractable seizures. The gene calls are TRBV28 and TRBJ2-4; 10 bases map to TRBD1. Source: peripheral blood, taken at surgery. For the CDR3, the DNA is TGTGCCAGCAGTGCATCGGAAACCGGGACAGGGGATTCCTTC. Its protein is CASSASETGTGDSF.